A single sample is the source of the 31 T cell receptor beta chains below, sequenced in a study of a mutant IDH1 vaccine in newly diagnosed glioma (dated by TCRdb to the early 2020s). This specimen's time point label, per the study, means: week 23, last vaccination. A 20-mer mutant IDH1 peptide at 300 micrograms in Montanide made up each vaccine dose, which was injected subcutaneously together with topical imiquimod. These receptors' targets are unknown. Library preparation used the immunoSEQ multiplex PCR assay. TCRdb obtained this table from immuneACCESS and retained in-frame rearrangements with V and J assigned. These tables miss some clones; where compared with another copy, unresolved V genes account for less than half of the shortfall, and the remainder is unexplained. In all, the sample holds 60,000 to 100,000 clones, and more than 80% of those were seen once. 0.75% to 0.95% of the sample rests with the top ten.

The source material was PBMCs, sampled from a glioma patient whose treatment included an IDH1 peptide vaccine. These receptors originate from a woman aged 50 to 65 with glioma.

The rearrangement links TRBV27 to TRBJ2-5, with 7 bases matching TRBD1. In germline, CDR1 is MNHEY, CDR2 SMNVEV (reference sequence). With V trimmed by 6 bases and J by 5 bases, 12 bases remained unmatched. There are 15 residues in the CDR3. As DNA, the CDR3 is TGTGCCAGCAGCGCCCAGGGGGACCCGGTGGAGACCCAGTACTTC. This encodes CASSAQGDPVETQYF.

The chain employs TRBV28 and TRBJ2-7; possibly TRBD1 for D (5 bases). Germline CDR1 and CDR2: MDHEN and SYDVKM. The CDR3 is 16 amino acids. Between the trimmed V and J ends, which lost 5 bases and 3 bases, there was a span of 20 bases. The DNA for the CDR3 is TGTGCCAGCAGTACACGAGATAGTCCCCAGGGCTACGAGCAGTACTTC. This gives the protein CASSTRDSPQGYEQYF.

The rearrangement joins TRBV13 to TRBJ2-1, with 11 bases matching TRBD2. The germline V gene has CDR1 PRHDT and CDR2 FYEKMQ (reference sequence). Trimming removed 6 bases from V and 1 base from J; junction bases left unmatched: 5. The CDR3 totals 16 residues. The CDR3 DNA reads TGTGCCAGCAGGGTACTAGCGGGAGATTCCTACAATGAGCAGTTCTTC. Translating gives CASRVLAGDSYNEQFF.

This chain links TRBV9 with TRBJ1-3; D is ambiguous. This CDR3 comprises 16 residues. V was shortened by 4 bases and J by 0 bases, with 14 bases between the two germline ends. Germline V lookup: CDR1 SGDLS, CDR2 YYNGEE. The CDR3 spells CASSSALAFSGNTIYF. For the CDR3, the DNA is TGTGCCAGCAGCTCAGCCTTGGCCTTCTCTGGAAACACCATATATTTT.

The V gene is TRBV7-2, the J gene TRBJ2-3, with unresolved D. V dropped 3 bases and J dropped 3 bases, with 10 bases sitting between them. CDR1 SGHTA and CDR2 FQGNSA come from the germline V gene. The CDR3 is made up of 14 amino acids. The CDR3 here is CASSFPGFTDTQYF. In DNA, the CDR3 is TGTGCCAGCAGCTTTCCCGGGTTTACAGATACGCAGTATTTT.

CDR3 in amino acids: CASRHGRSLYRSSYEQYF. The CDR3 DNA reads TGTGCCAGCAGGCACGGGAGGTCCTTATATCGTAGCTCCTACGAGCAGTACTTC. This sequence joins TRBV27 and TRBJ2-7; TRBD2 aligns across 7 bases. Germline loops: CDR1 MNHEY, CDR2 SMNVEV (reference sequence). The CDR3 is 18 amino acids. V was pared by 6 bases and J by 0 bases, with 17 bases of the junction left unmatched.

The chain recombines TRBV7-9 with TRBJ2-3, with D perhaps matching TRBD2 (6 bases). With 7 bases removed from V and 0 bases from J, the gap between germline ends came to 14 bases. The CDR3 is made up of 15 amino acids. CDR1 and CDR2 from the germline V gene are SEHNR and FQNEAQ (reference sequence). CDR3 in DNA: TGTGCCAGCACCCTGGGGGGTTTTAGCACAGATACGCAGTATTTT. It translates to CASTLGGFSTDTQYF.

V and J are TRBV4-1 and TRBJ2-5; tentative D call: TRBD2 (5 bases). The CDR3 runs to 13 residues. Germline assignment: CDR1 MGHRA and CDR2 YSYEKL. Deletions cut 0 bases from V and 5 bases from J, with 7 bases between. CDR3 region: CASSQDPGETQYF. In DNA, the CDR3 is TGCGCCAGCAGCCAAGATCCGGGGGAGACCCAGTACTTC.

J is TRBJ2-5 and V is TRBV10-3; 8 bases match TRBD2. Germline V gives CDR1 ENHRY, CDR2 SYGVKD. J gave up 1 base and V 10 bases, and 8 bases lay outside the gene matches. This CDR3 contains 14 residues. CDR3 residues: CATRTSRSQETQYF. The CDR3 DNA reads TGTGCCACCCGGACTAGCCGATCCCAAGAGACCCAGTACTTC.

This sequence joins TRBV7-6 and TRBJ1-1; D is ambiguous. The CDR3 is 14 residues long. The germline V gene encodes CDR1 SGHVS and CDR2 FNYEAQ. V lost 3 bases and J lost 5, with 13 bases in between. The CDR3 nucleotides are TGTGCCAGCAGCTTGGCCCCAACGCGGACTGAAGCTTTCTTT. It codes for CASSLAPTRTEAFF.

The chain carries TRBV4-1 and TRBJ2-1, with D tentatively TRBD2 (5 bases). Trimming took off 0 bases at V and 5 bases at J, with 5 bases between the two ends. The CDR3 length is 13 residues. In germline, CDR1 is MGHRA, CDR2 YSYEKL. CDR3 nucleotide sequence: TGCGCCAGCAGCCAAGAGGGAGACAATGAGCAGTTCTTC. Protein sequence: CASSQEGDNEQFF.

A few counts support this clone. The CDR3 DNA reads as TGTGCCAGCAGTCGGTCTGTCCTGATATTCAGCTCTGGGGCCAACGTCCTGACTTTC. Encoded protein: CASSRSVLIFSSGANVLTF. The chain employs TRBV2 and TRBJ2-6; D is unclear. This CDR3 region has 19 residues. V was pared by 5 bases and J by 0 bases, with 20 bases between. Germline V CDR1 and CDR2: SNHLY, FYNNEI. Full variable domain (rest looked up from reference TRBV2 and TRBJ2-6): EPEVTQTPSHQVTQMGQEVILRCVPISNHLYFYWYRQILGQKVEFLVSFYNNEISEKSEIFDDQFSVERPDGSNFTLKIRSTKLEDSAMYFCASSRSVLIFSSGANVLTFGAGSRLTVL.

The rearrangement joins TRBV13 to TRBJ1-5; D is undetermined. The CDR3 loop spans 18 amino acids. Germline CDR1 reads PRHDT; CDR2 reads FYEKMQ (reference sequence). V dropped 11 bases and J dropped 0 bases, with 26 bases sitting between them. CDR3 DNA: TGTGCCCTCTTGGGATCCCTTACCTCTGACGGTAGCAATCAGCCCCAGCATTTT. Its translation is CALLGSLTSDGSNQPQHF.

The CDR3 spells CSVKESPFKQYF. CDR3 coding DNA: TGCAGCGTGAAAGAGTCCCCTTTCAAGCAGTACTTC. This chain connects TRBV29-1 to TRBJ2-7; D uncertain. Per germline, CDR1 SQVTM and CDR2 ANQGSEA. This CDR3 is 12 amino acids long. V lost 6 bases and J 8 bases, leaving 17 bases between the germline ends.

The J gene is TRBJ1-4, the V gene TRBV27, with D possibly matching TRBD1 (6 bases). Germline V lookup: CDR1 MNHEY, CDR2 SMNVEV (reference sequence). The ends were cut back, 6 bases at V and 2 bases at J, with 10 bases in the middle. This CDR3 is built from 14 residues. The CDR3 reads CASRAQGTNEKLFF. In DNA form, the CDR3 reads TGTGCCAGCAGAGCACAGGGTACTAATGAAAAACTGTTTTTT.

This clone occurred a few times. The chain couples TRBV30 to TRBJ1-5; D not certain. CDR3 length: 14 amino acids. Germline-derived CDR1 and CDR2 are GTSNPN and SVGIG (reference sequence). The V end lost 0 bases, the J end lost 6 bases, and 12 bases lay between the germline ends. DNA for the CDR3: TGTGCCTGGAGTGTAAACAGACGCGTTCAGCCCCAGCATTTT. It is translated as CAWSVNRRVQPQHF.

On this clone itself: A read error may account for a junction end that differs from germline. This chain links TRBV29-1 with TRBJ2-5; a weak D match, TRBD1 (5 bases). Germline assignment: CDR1 SQVTM and CDR2 ANQGSEA. The CDR3 covers 13 residues. The CDR3: CSVVIQGGETQHF. Here the CDR3 DNA reads TGCAGCGTTGTGATCCAGGGTGGAGAGACCCAGCACTTC. The variable domain in full, with the rest retrieved from reference TRBV29-1 and TRBJ2-5, is SAVISQKPSRDICQRGTSLTIQCQVDSQVTMMFWYRQQPGQSLTLIATANQGSEATYESGFVIDKFPISRPNLTFSTLTVSNMSPEDSSIYLCSVVIQGGETQHFGPGTRLLVL.

The chain links TRBV11-3 to TRBJ2-1; D may be TRBD2 (6 bases). Trimming left V 2 bases short and J 4 bases short, with 12 bases between. The CDR3 consists of 15 residues. Germline V gene sequence: CDR1 SGHNT, CDR2 YENEEA. The CDR3 here is CASSLSVAVYNEQFF. The DNA for the CDR3 is TGTGCCAGCAGCTTATCGGTAGCGGTGTACAATGAGCAGTTCTTC. Supplemented by reference TRBV11-3 and TRBJ2-1, the full variable domain reads EAGVVQSPRYKIIEKKQPVAFWCNPISGHNTLYWYLQNLGQGPELLIRYENEEAVDDSQLPKDRFSAERLKGVDSTLKIQPAELGDSAVYLCASSLSVAVYNEQFFGPGTRLTVL.

As regards this clone: This CDR3 is also generated by other DNA sequences in the sample. The chain recombines TRBV25-1 with TRBJ1-2; 7 bases fit TRBD1. Germline trimming cut 7 bases from V and 5 bases from J; bases unmatched to any gene: 7. The CDR3 covers 13 residues. Per germline, CDR1 MGHDK and CDR2 SYGVNS. In nucleotides, the CDR3 is TGTGCCAGCAAAGACCAGGGGGGATATGGCTACACCTTC. Encoded protein: CASKDQGGYGYTF.

The CDR3 coding sequence is TGTGCCAGCAGCTTAGCGGGAGGCCTCTCCTACGAGCAGTACTTC. It specifies CASSLAGGLSYEQYF. The rearrangement joins TRBV7-9 to TRBJ2-5, with D maybe TRBD2 (6 bases). The assigned J gene may be wrong: the sequence end matches TRBJ2-7 better. Germline V lookup: CDR1 SEHNR, CDR2 FQNEAQ (reference sequence). This CDR3 is built from 15 residues.

This clone was seen just once. V is TRBV6-5 and J is TRBJ2-5; D perhaps matches TRBD2 (7 bases). The CDR3 covers 16 residues. Trimming cost V 2 bases and J 1 base, with 14 bases left between them. Germline V gives CDR1 MNHEY, CDR2 SVGAGI. CDR3 region: CASSYVGGPFQETQYF. CDR3 sequence (DNA): TGTGCCAGCAGTTACGTGGGGGGGCCGTTCCAAGAGACCCAGTACTTC.

The V gene is TRBV19, the J gene TRBJ2-1, with no clear D. The CDR3 loop spans 11 amino acids. Trimming took off 5 bases at V and 10 bases at J, with 9 bases between the two ends. Germline CDR1 LNHDA, CDR2 SQIVND (reference sequence). CDR3 sequence reads: CASSVSQEQFF. CDR3 DNA sequence: TGTGCCAGTAGTGTTTCCCAAGAGCAGTTCTTC.

The chain is built from TRBV19 and TRBJ1-4, with a tentative D call TRBD1 (5 bases). Trimming pared 11 bases from V and 4 bases from J, leaving 14 bases between. This CDR3 is 13 amino acids long. Looked up from germline, CDR1 is LNHDA and CDR2 is SQIVND (reference sequence). CDR3 region: CAFKNRFNEKLFF. The CDR3 nucleotides are TGTGCCTTTAAAAACAGGTTTAATGAAAAACTGTTTTTT. The full variable domain, completed using reference TRBV19 and TRBJ1-4, is DGGITQSPKYLFRKEGQNVTLSCEQNLNHDAMYWYRQDPGQGLRLIYYSQIVNDFQKGDIAEGYSVSREKKESFPLTVTSAQKNPTAFYLCAFKNRFNEKLFFGSGTQLSVL.

The chain combines TRBV28 with TRBJ2-7; D is possibly TRBD2 (6 bases). Germline V gene lookup returns CDR1 MDHEN and CDR2 SYDVKM. The CDR3 covers 13 residues. With 4 bases removed from V and 4 bases from J, the gap between germline ends came to 11 bases. Written as DNA, the CDR3 is TGTGCCAGCAGTTCCGTAGCGGAGTACGAGCAGTACTTC. Translated: CASSSVAEYEQYF.

This clone has just one count. This sequence joins TRBV7-9 and TRBJ2-1; 13 bases are shared with TRBD2. The J segment lost 0 bases and the V segment lost 8 bases, leaving 4 bases of the junction unmatched. CDR3 length: 16 amino acids. Germline V lookup: CDR1 SEHNR, CDR2 FQNEAQ (reference sequence). CDR3: CASFRTSGSSYNEQFF. DNA for the CDR3: TGTGCCAGCTTTCGGACTAGCGGGAGCTCCTACAATGAGCAGTTCTTC.

The chain has TRBV29-1 and TRBJ2-3; 13 bases map to TRBD2. The germline CDR1 and CDR2 sequences are SQVTM and ANQGSEA. This CDR3 is 16 amino acids long. The V segment lost 2 bases and the J segment 4 bases; nucleotides outside the gene matches: 6. The CDR3 loop is CSVEWFTSGRADTQYF. CDR3 in DNA: TGCAGCGTTGAATGGTTTACTAGCGGGAGGGCAGATACGCAGTATTTT.

This clone was seen more than once but under ten times. This rearrangement joins TRBV5-1 to TRBJ2-7, with D possibly TRBD1 on 6 matching bases. The germline V gene encodes CDR1 SGHRS and CDR2 YFSETQ. This CDR3 has 15 amino acids. Trimming took off 5 bases at V and 9 bases at J, with 24 bases between the two ends. This CDR3 is CASSPETGSGWMQYF. The CDR3 DNA reads TGCGCCAGCAGTCCAGAGACAGGAAGTGGATGGATGCAGTACTTC.

The CDR3 here is CASSFQIGQGYEQYF. CDR3 nucleotide sequence: TGTGCCAGCAGTTTTCAGATAGGACAGGGCTACGAGCAGTACTTC. This sequence joins TRBV27 and TRBJ2-7, with 8 nucleotides matching TRBD1. The V gene's germline CDR1 is MNHEY and CDR2 SMNVEV (reference sequence). With 3 bases clipped from V and 3 bases from J, the junction kept 7 bases outside the gene matches. The length of the CDR3 is 15 residues.

This clone was found a few times. CDR3 sequence (DNA): TGTGCCAGCAGCTTGGGGGCAGGGGGCGGCAATCAGCCCCAGCATTTT. Translation: CASSLGAGGGNQPQHF. The chain uses TRBV5-6 and TRBJ1-5; 8 bases map to TRBD1. J lost 2 bases, V lost 0 bases, and 4 bases had no gene match. Germline lookup yields CDR1 SGHDT and CDR2 YYEEEE. The CDR3 totals 16 residues. The full variable domain, completed using reference TRBV5-6 and TRBJ1-5, is DAGVTQSPTHLIKTRGQQVTLRCSPKSGHDTVSWYQQALGQGPQFIFQYYEEEERQRGNFPDRFSGHQFPNYSSELNVNALLLGDSALYLCASSLGAGGGNQPQHFGDGTRLSIL.

This clone showed up just a few times. The gene calls are TRBV15 and TRBJ2-7, with TRBD1 matching over 9 bases. The CDR3 covers 14 residues. CDR1 is LNHNV, CDR2 YYDKDF, per germline (reference sequence). V shed 1 base, J shed 3 bases, and the junction held 1 base outside the gene matches. The DNA for the CDR3 is TGTGCCACCAGCAGAGGACAGGGGGTCTACGAGCAGTACTTC. This codes for CATSRGQGVYEQYF.

For the CDR3, the DNA is TGTGCCAGCGCCCGGGATGCCCCCAGAGTAGGCACCGGGGAGCTGTTTTTT. Protein sequence: CASARDAPRVGTGELFF. The chain links TRBV2 to TRBJ2-2; possible D gene TRBD2, 5 bases. CDR1 and CDR2 (germline): SNHLY, FYNNEI. Between the trimmed V and J ends, which lost 8 bases and 4 bases, there was a span of 23 bases. The CDR3 extends over 17 amino acids. The full variable domain, completed using reference TRBV2 and TRBJ2-2, is EPEVTQTPSHQVTQMGQEVILRCVPISNHLYFYWYRQILGQKVEFLVSFYNNEISEKSEIFDDQFSVERPDGSNFTLKIRSTKLEDSAMYFCASARDAPRVGTGELFFGEGSRLTVL.